One sample yielded the 22 T cell receptor beta chains listed below, sequenced in a study of beta chain features in type 1 diabetes. These receptors are not linked to any known antigen. The entirety of the isolated RNA underwent reverse transcription, so expressed TCRB transcripts were sequenced. Libraries were prepared by immunoSEQ multiplex PCR; TCRdb keeps only in-frame clonotypes and omits some of them. Here the sample spans 600,000 or so clones, roughly 12% being singletons. Broader study findings: Across all four CD4+ subsets, people with type 1 diabetes showed modestly shorter TCRB CDR3s.

What was sequenced was naive CD4+ T cells from blood. These receptors all come from a man aged 30-40 years with type 1 diabetes.

This clone was recorded a few times. V is TRBV11-2 and J is TRBJ2-5; D may correspond to TRBD1 or TRBD2 (7 bases each). The V end lost 5 bases, the J end lost 5 bases, and 18 bases lay between the germline ends. There are 15 residues in the CDR3. Germline values: CDR1 SGHAT, CDR2 FQNNGV. CDR3 DNA sequence: TGTGCCAGCAGCCCGAACAGGGGAGGGATCGAGACCCAGTACTTC. This gives the protein CASSPNRGGIETQYF.

This clone was detected only a few times. The genes are TRBV29-1 and TRBJ1-5, with 9 bases fitting TRBD1. Germline values: CDR1 SQVTM, CDR2 ANQGSEA. The CDR3 runs 16 residues. V dropped 4 bases and J dropped 5; count of bases not matched to a gene: 12. The CDR3 DNA follows: TGCAGCGTTGTAGTAGGCGGGACAGGGAGTTATCAGCCCCAGCATTTT. Encoded protein: CSVVVGGTGSYQPQHF.

This clone was detected a few times. This sequence joins TRBV6-5 and TRBJ2-2; D is unclear. V was pared by 2 bases and J by 4 bases, with 8 bases between. The CDR3 is made up of 14 amino acids. Germline-derived CDR1 and CDR2 are MNHEY and SVGAGI. For the CDR3, the DNA is TGTGCCAGCAGTTACGGTATCAGCACCGGGGAGCTGTTTTTT. The encoded protein is CASSYGISTGELFF.

This clone showed up just a few times. The V call is TRBV9, the J call TRBJ2-7, with 7 bases aligning to TRBD2. CDR1 is SGDLS, CDR2 YYNGEE, per germline. The CDR3 consists of 16 residues. Trimming removed 4 bases from V and 7 bases from J; junction bases left unmatched: 17. In DNA, the CDR3 is TGTGCCAGCAGCAAAGAACATCCGGGACTATGGGGGGAGCAGTACTTC. Protein: CASSKEHPGLWGEQYF.

There are a few counts of this clone. This sequence joins TRBV28 and TRBJ1-2; the match to TRBD1 covers 8 bases. Trimming removed 3 bases from V and 6 bases from J; junction bases left unmatched: 9. Germline V gene sequence: CDR1 MDHEN, CDR2 SYDVKM. The CDR3 length is 15 residues. The CDR3 coding sequence is TGTGCCAGCAGTTTGATTCAGGGGGCCGGCGATGGCTACACCTTC. As protein: CASSLIQGAGDGYTF.

The chain links TRBV5-1 to TRBJ2-7; TRBD2 is a possible D gene (6 bases). Germline V CDR1 and CDR2: SGHRS, YFSETQ. The V and J ends lost 7 bases and 3 bases respectively, with 14 bases between them. CDR3 length equals 13 residues. The CDR3 DNA sequence: TGCGCCAGCCGACAAGACGGGAGCTACGAGCAGTACTTC. Amino acid sequence: CASRQDGSYEQYF.

In its sample, this clone was seen a few times. The chain combines TRBV4-3 with TRBJ1-5, with no clear D. Trimming left V 0 bases short and J 0 bases short, with 15 bases between. The CDR3 covers 18 residues. Germline V lookup: CDR1 LGHNA, CDR2 YSLEER. The CDR3 bases are TGCGCCAGCAGCCAAGATACGGGTCGCCGGGGTAGCAATCAGCCCCAGCATTTT. Its protein product is CASSQDTGRRGSNQPQHF.

This clone was detected a few times. The CDR3 loop reads CASSPLGQGTHYEQYF. DNA of the CDR3: TGCGCCAGCAGCCCCTTGGGACAGGGAACGCACTACGAGCAGTACTTC. The rearrangement joins TRBV4-3 to TRBJ2-7; 9 nucleotides agree with TRBD1. The CDR3 extends over 16 amino acids. V shed 4 bases, J shed 3 bases, and the junction held 10 bases outside the gene matches. Per the germline V gene, CDR1 is LGHNA and CDR2 is YSLEER.

A few counts support this clone. The chain carries TRBV2 and TRBJ2-3; tentatively, D is TRBD1 or TRBD2 (5 bases each). The V end was cut by 7 bases, the J end by 0 bases, with 8 bases between. Germline assignment: CDR1 SNHLY and CDR2 FYNNEI. CDR3 size: 13 residues. CDR3: CASTWDSTDTQYF. The CDR3 DNA reads TGTGCCAGCACTTGGGACAGCACAGATACGCAGTATTTT.

This rearrangement joins TRBV6-1 to TRBJ2-5, with D tentatively TRBD1 (6 bases). The V and J ends lost 11 bases and 5 bases respectively, with 18 bases between them. Germline loops: CDR1 MNHNS, CDR2 SASEGT. The CDR3 extends over 13 amino acids. In DNA form, the CDR3 reads TGTGCCGCCAACCGGAACAGGGATGAGACCCAGTACTTC. Residues: CAANRNRDETQYF.

The sample holds a few counts of this clone. The V call is TRBV13, the J call TRBJ1-2; possible D gene TRBD1, 6 bases. CDR3 length: 13 residues. CDR1 and CDR2 from the germline V gene are PRHDT and FYEKMQ (reference sequence). Trimming pared 4 bases from V and 2 bases from J, leaving 8 bases between. In DNA, the CDR3 is TGTGCCAGCAGCTCCACAGGGAACTATGGCTACACCTTC. Translation: CASSSTGNYGYTF.

This clone appeared a few times. This chain connects TRBV7-6 to TRBJ2-3; D is undetermined. Germline CDR1 SGHVS, CDR2 FNYEAQ. There are 17 residues in the CDR3. Trimming shortened V by 4 bases and J by 0 bases, and 17 bases separated the two germline ends. CDR3 residues: CASSSSPVTRSTDTQYF. The CDR3 nucleotides are TGTGCCAGCAGCTCCTCCCCGGTCACCCGGAGCACAGATACGCAGTATTTT.

This chain uses TRBV28 with TRBJ1-2; 9 bases line up with TRBD1. With 4 bases clipped from V and 3 bases from J, the junction kept 3 bases outside the gene matches. The CDR3 has 14 residues. Germline assignment: CDR1 MDHEN and CDR2 SYDVKM. The CDR3 region is CASSSTGGDYGYTF. The CDR3 coding sequence is TGTGCCAGCAGTTCTACAGGGGGCGACTATGGCTACACCTTC.

The chain joins TRBV29-1 to TRBJ1-4; D is ambiguous. The V gene's germline CDR1 is SQVTM and CDR2 ANQGSEA. V dropped 0 bases and J dropped 6 bases, with 8 bases sitting between them. The CDR3 is 13 residues long. DNA for the CDR3: TGCAGCGTTGAAGATCAAACGGATGAAAAACTGTTTTTT. It specifies CSVEDQTDEKLFF.

The sample holds a few counts of this clone. J is TRBJ1-4 and V is TRBV7-8; a possible D gene is TRBD1 (6 bases). Germline V CDR1 and CDR2: SGHVS, FQNEAQ. The V and J ends lost 3 bases and 0 bases respectively, with 8 bases between them. The CDR3 runs 15 residues. This CDR3 is CASSFTGTTNEKLFF. In nucleotides, the CDR3 is TGTGCCAGCAGCTTTACAGGGACAACTAATGAAAAACTGTTTTTT.

J is TRBJ1-4 and V is TRBV5-4, with D perhaps matching TRBD1 (6 bases). Germline CDR1 and CDR2: SGHNT and YYREEE (reference sequence). The CDR3 is 17 amino acids. Trimming removed 1 base from V and 0 bases from J, with 13 bases in between. The CDR3 sequence: CASSLKQGSATNEKLFF. Here the CDR3 DNA reads TGTGCCAGCAGCTTGAAACAGGGATCGGCAACTAATGAAAAACTGTTTTTT.

The chain links TRBV27 to TRBJ2-5, with D perhaps being TRBD1 or TRBD2 (5 bases each). The germline CDR1 and CDR2 sequences are MNHEY and SMNVEV (reference sequence). CDR3 length: 15 residues. The V and J ends lost 0 bases and 1 base respectively, with 9 bases between them. The CDR3 here is CASSLSWGTQETQYF. CDR3 DNA sequence: TGTGCCAGCAGTTTATCGTGGGGGACCCAAGAGACCCAGTACTTC.

The rearrangement uses TRBV7-2 and TRBJ1-2; TRBD1 matches at 8 bases. The CDR3 is 14 residues long. CDR1 and CDR2 (germline): SGHTA, FQGNSA. V lost 5 bases and J lost 13; bases outside the gene matches: 15. The CDR3 bases are TGTGCCAGCAGCCCACCCCCGGACAGGGTGGGTCTCACCTTC. Translated: CASSPPPDRVGLTF.

The chain uses TRBV5-1 and TRBJ2-7; D is unclear. The V end was cut by 1 base, the J end by 5 bases, with 10 bases between. Germline V gene sequence: CDR1 SGHRS, CDR2 YFSETQ. CDR3 length: 13 residues. This CDR3 is CASSLLTDHEQYF. The CDR3 region has the DNA TGCGCCAGCAGCTTGCTGACGGACCACGAGCAGTACTTC.

This clone was picked up a small number of times. The chain recombines TRBV7-6 with TRBJ2-3, with 10 bases fitting TRBD2. Germline V lookup: CDR1 SGHVS, CDR2 FNYEAQ. The CDR3 spans 16 residues. Trimming cost V 0 bases and J 2 bases; bases outside gene matches: 2. The CDR3 DNA follows: TGTGCCAGCAGCTTAGCGCTAGCGGGGGACACAGATACGCAGTATTTT. It yields the protein CASSLALAGDTDTQYF.

This clone was picked up a small number of times. The V and J genes are TRBV18 and TRBJ2-3; TRBD2 matches at 12 bases. The J segment lost 3 bases and the V segment lost 5 bases, leaving 6 bases of the junction unmatched. The germline CDR1 and CDR2 sequences are KGHSH and LQKENI. The CDR3 runs 16 residues. CDR3 DNA: TGTGCCAGCTCATCAAGACTAGCGGGGGTAACAGATACGCAGTATTTT. Translating it yields CASSSRLAGVTDTQYF.

This clone was counted between two and nine times. This chain uses TRBV7-2 with TRBJ2-1, with 7 positions matching TRBD1. CDR1 and CDR2 from the germline V gene are SGHTA and FQGNSA. V lost 2 bases and J lost 3; bases outside the gene matches: 1. This CDR3 has 14 amino acids. The CDR3 region has the DNA TGTGCCAGCAGCTTACGGGACAGCTACAATGAGCAGTTCTTC. Translation: CASSLRDSYNEQFF. Together with reference TRBV7-2 and TRBJ2-1, the CDR3 gives the full variable domain: GAGVSQSPSNKVTEKGKDVELRCDPISGHTALYWYRQSLGQGLEFLIYFQGNSAPDKSGLPSDRFSAERTGGSVSTLTIQRTQQEDSAVYLCASSLRDSYNEQFFGPGTRLTVL.